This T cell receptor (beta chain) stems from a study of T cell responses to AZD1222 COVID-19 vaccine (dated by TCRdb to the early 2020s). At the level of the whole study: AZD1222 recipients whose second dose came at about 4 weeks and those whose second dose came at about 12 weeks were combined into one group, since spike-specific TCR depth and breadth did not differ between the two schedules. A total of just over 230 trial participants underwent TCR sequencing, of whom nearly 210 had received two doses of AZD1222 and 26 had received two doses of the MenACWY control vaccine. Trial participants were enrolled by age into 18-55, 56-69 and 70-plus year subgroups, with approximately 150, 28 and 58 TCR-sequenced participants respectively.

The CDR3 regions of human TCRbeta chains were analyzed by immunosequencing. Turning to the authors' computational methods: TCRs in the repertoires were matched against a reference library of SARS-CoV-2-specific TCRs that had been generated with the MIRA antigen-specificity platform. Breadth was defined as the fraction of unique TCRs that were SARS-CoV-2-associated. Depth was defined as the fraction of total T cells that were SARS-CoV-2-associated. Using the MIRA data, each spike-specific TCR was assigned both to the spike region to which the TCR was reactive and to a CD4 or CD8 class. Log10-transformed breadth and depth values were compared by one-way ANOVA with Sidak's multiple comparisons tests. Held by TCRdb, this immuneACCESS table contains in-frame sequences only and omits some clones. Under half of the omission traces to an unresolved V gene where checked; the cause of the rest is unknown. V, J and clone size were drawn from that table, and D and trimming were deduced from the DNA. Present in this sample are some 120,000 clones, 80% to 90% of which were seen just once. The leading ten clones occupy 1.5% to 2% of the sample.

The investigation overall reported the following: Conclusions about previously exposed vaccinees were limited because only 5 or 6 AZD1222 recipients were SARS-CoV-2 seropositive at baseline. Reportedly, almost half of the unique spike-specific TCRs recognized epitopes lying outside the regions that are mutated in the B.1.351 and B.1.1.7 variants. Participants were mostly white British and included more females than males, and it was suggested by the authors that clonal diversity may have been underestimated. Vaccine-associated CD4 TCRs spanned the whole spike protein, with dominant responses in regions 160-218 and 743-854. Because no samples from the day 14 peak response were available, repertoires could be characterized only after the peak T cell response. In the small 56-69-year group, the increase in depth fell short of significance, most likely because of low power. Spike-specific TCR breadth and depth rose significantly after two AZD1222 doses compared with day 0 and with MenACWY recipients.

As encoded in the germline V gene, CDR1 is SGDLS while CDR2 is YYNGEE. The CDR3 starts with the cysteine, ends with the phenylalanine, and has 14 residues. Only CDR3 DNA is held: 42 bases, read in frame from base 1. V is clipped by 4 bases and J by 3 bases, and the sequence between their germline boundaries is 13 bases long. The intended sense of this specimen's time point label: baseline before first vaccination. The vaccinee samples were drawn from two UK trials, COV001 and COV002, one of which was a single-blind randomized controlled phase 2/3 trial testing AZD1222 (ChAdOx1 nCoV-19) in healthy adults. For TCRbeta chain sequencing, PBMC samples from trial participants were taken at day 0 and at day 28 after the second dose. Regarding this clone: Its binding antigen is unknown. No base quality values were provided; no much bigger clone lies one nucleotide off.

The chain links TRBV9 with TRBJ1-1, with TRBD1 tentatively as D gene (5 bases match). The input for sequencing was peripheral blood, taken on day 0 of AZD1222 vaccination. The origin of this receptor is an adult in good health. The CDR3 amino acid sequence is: CASSPDSAYTEAFF. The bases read TGTGCCAGCAGCCCCGACAGCGCGTACACTGAAGCTTTCTTT. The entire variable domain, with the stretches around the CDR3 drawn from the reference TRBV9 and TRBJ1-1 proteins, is DSGVTQTPKHLITATGQRVTLRCSPRSGDLSVYWYQQSLDQGLQFLIQYYNGEERAKGNILERFSAQQFPDLHSELNLSSLELGDSALYFCASSPDSAYTEAFFGQGTRLTVV.